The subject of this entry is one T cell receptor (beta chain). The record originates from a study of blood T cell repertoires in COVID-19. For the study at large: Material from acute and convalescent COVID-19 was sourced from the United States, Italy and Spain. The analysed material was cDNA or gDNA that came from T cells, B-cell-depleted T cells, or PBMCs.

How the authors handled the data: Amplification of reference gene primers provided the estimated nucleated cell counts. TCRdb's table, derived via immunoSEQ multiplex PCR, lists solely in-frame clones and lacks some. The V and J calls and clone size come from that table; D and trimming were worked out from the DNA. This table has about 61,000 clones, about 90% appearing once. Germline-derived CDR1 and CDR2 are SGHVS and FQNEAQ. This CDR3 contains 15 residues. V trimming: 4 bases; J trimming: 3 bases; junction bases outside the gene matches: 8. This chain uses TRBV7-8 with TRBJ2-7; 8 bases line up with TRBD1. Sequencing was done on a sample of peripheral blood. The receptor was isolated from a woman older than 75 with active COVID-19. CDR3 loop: CASSSPPDRVYEQYF. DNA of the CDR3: TGTGCCAGCAGCTCACCCCCGGACAGGGTCTACGAGCAGTACTTC.